These 7 T cell receptor beta chains were sequenced from one sample in a study of CD8+CD57+ T cells in acquired aplastic anemia. Sequencing involved patients with CD8+CD57+ cell expansion previously shown by flow cytometry. Genomic DNA, the template, was used for profiling of the TCR beta VDJ and CDR3. MiXCR, applied by TCRdb to the reads, yields one record per CDR3 protein. This table holds fewer than 300,000 distinct CDR3 sequences, 82% found once. The sample was sorted CD4+, CD8+, or CD8+CD57+ T cells (not recorded which) from PBMCs. All receptors derive from a human donor with aplastic anemia.

The chain joins TRBV29-1 to TRBJ1-1; 7 bases fit TRBD1. The CDR3 has 13 residues. The germline CDR1 and CDR2 sequences are SQVTM and ANQGSEA. The J segment lost 6 bases and the V segment lost 3 bases, leaving 7 bases of the junction unmatched. CDR3 nucleotides: TGCAGCGTTGACGGCAGGGGGTTCGCTGAAGCTTTCTTT. Amino acid sequence: CSVDGRGFAEAFF.

As concerns this clonotype: The conserved phenylalanine or tryptophan is not found at the CDR3 terminus, so this likely reflects a read error. The limits of the CDR3 on the DNA are not certain, so only TCRdb's listed CDR3 is given. The V and J genes are TRBV7-3 and TRBJ2-3; the table's D call of TRBD1 was not tested on the DNA. The CDR3 spans 13 residues, counting both ends. Per germline, CDR1 SGHTA and CDR2 FQGTGA. The CDR3 sequence is CASSRQANAAQHL.

For this clonotype: One end of the junction does not line up with germline, which may come from a read error. This chain links TRBV7-9 with TRBJ2-3; D tentatively fits TRBD1 or TRBD2 (5 bases each). CDR1 is SEHNR and CDR2 is FQNEAQ in the germline V gene (reference sequence). CDR3 size: 13 residues. The CDR3 spells CASSNGAGDTQFF. CDR3 sequence (DNA): TGTGCCAGCAGCAACGGGGCCGGAGATACGCAGTTTTTT.

With regard to this clonotype: One end of the junction fails to match germline, which may point to a read error. V usage is TRBV9 and J usage is TRBJ1-1, with 9 bases aligning to TRBD1. Germline V gives CDR1 SGDLS, CDR2 YYNGEE. The CDR3 contains 15 residues. The DNA for the CDR3 is TGCACCACCAGCGTACAGGACAGGGGAGACGTCGAAGCTTTCTTT. It encodes CTTSVQDRGDVEAFF.

The chain is built from TRBV2 and TRBJ2-3, with TRBD2 matching 10 bases. With 5 bases clipped from V and 7 bases from J, the junction kept 6 bases outside the gene matches. Germline-derived CDR1 and CDR2 are SNHLY and FYNNEI. The CDR3 consists of 14 residues. The CDR3 DNA follows: TGTGCCAGCAGTTTAGCGGGAGGCAACCATACGCAGTATTTT. Translation gives CASSLAGGNHTQYF.

The chain joins TRBV7-2 to TRBJ2-3; D ambiguous. Germline values: CDR1 SGHTA, CDR2 FQGNSA. The CDR3 extends over 14 amino acids. Trimming left V 5 bases short and J 2 bases short, with 11 bases between. The CDR3 nucleotides are TGTGCCAGCAGCCTAACGTCATCCACAGATACGCAGTATTTT. Translated: CASSLTSSTDTQYF.

The chain is built from TRBV5-6 and TRBJ2-5; D may be TRBD1 or TRBD2 (5 bases each). V lost 0 bases and J 3 bases, leaving 6 bases between the germline ends. This CDR3 region has 13 residues. Germline CDR1 is SGHDT and CDR2 is YYEEEE. The CDR3, as DNA: TGTGCCAGCAGCTTGGGGGACGAAGAGACCCAGTACTTC. Translation: CASSLGDEETQYF.